This TCR beta chain was found in a study of cytomegalovirus exposure and HLA in healthy donors. To note about this clone: Its antigen is currently unknown.

In germline, CDR1 is MDHEN, CDR2 SYDVKM. V lost 6 bases to trimming and J lost 6 bases, with 9 bases between them. The CDR3 is 13 residues long. In the PCR, 60 Vbeta and 13 Jbeta primers were used. Only in-frame clones appear in the TCRdb table, and some are missing; sequencing was by immunoSEQ multiplex PCR. This table holds approximately 130,000 clones, around 72% found once. Study-level results: Most TCRs appeared rarely, but some public TCRs recurred in many donors.

Nominal health characterized the donors when sampled, though unrecorded immune exposures were likely. The specimen sequenced was PBMCs. The chain recombines TRBV28 with TRBJ1-6; perhaps TRBD1 as D (5 bases). This clonotype was obtained from a middle-aged woman in good health and CMV-seronegative. The CDR3 protein is CASRRDFNSPLHF. The DNA for the CDR3 is TGTGCCAGCAGGCGGGACTTTAATTCACCCCTCCACTTT.